This paragraph covers one T cell receptor beta chain sequence. Its antigen is not identified. These data belong to a study of shared clonotypes between healthy human individuals. Study details: Sampling drew on donors who were two women and a few men aged 18 to 49.

The donor cohort consisted entirely of Caucasian adults residing in Nashville, Tennessee. General study results and limits: The sampled material consisted only of blood, and tissue repertoires are likely to differ.

Original methodology: Filtering was not the same, since immunoSEQ gave junction-only sequences without quality scores. Using immunoSEQ multiplex PCR, the repertoire was profiled, and TCRdb retains in-frame clones only, with some absent. Clone size and V and J calls were adopted from that table, with D and trimming inferred from the DNA. The data hold around 500,000 clones, with 65% to 85% observed a single time. This receptor was obtained from a woman in her thirties or forties in good health. Some clones in this sample may be carry-over from other donors' samples. The sample taken for sequencing was PBMCs.

The DNA for the CDR3 is TGTGCCAGCATTCCGGGACTAGCAGAACGGGAGACCCAGTACTTC. It encodes CASIPGLAERETQYF. The chain employs TRBV2 and TRBJ2-5; TRBD2 agrees at 9 bases. The CDR3 totals 15 residues. Germline CDR1 is SNHLY and CDR2 is FYNNEI. V shed 7 bases and J 5 bases; nucleotides not matched to a gene: 11.